This TCR beta chain was obtained from a study of blood T cell repertoires in COVID-19. Study processing details: Researchers report that nucleated cell counts were estimated from reference gene primer amplification. Repertoires were generated with immunoSEQ multiplex PCR, while TCRdb's copy carries only in-frame clones and drops some. The V and J calls and the clone size are those of that table, but D and trimming were determined from the DNA. The sample has 250,000 to 350,000 clones, around 89% seen once. Trimming took off 3 bases at V and 2 bases at J, with 14 bases between the two ends. Germline-derived CDR1 and CDR2 are GTSNPN and SVGIG (reference sequence). The CDR3 contains 15 residues.

The receptor was derived from a woman between 18 and 29 years old with acute COVID-19. The sequencing input was PBMCs or T cells enriched from blood (not recorded which). The rearrangement joins TRBV30 to TRBJ1-5; D may be TRBD1 (6 bases). This CDR3 is CAWSQGPTGNQPQHF. The DNA of the CDR3 is TGTGCCTGGAGCCAGGGGCCGACGGGCAATCAGCCCCAGCATTTT.